These 9 T cell receptor beta chains were sequenced from one sample in a study of CD8 T cells in Susac syndrome. With random hexamers, 0.5 to 1 ug RNA was reverse transcribed. TCRdb re-called the immunoSEQ multiplex PCR reads through MiXCR, storing one row per CDR3 protein. Seen here are some 150,000 distinct CDR3 sequences, 95% observed once, and the top ten hold roughly 0.14%. Sequencing was done on a sample of CD4+ T cells from PBMCs. These receptors originate from a human donor with Susac syndrome.

This rearrangement joins TRBV5-4 to TRBJ2-7; D perhaps matches TRBD2 (6 bases). This CDR3 is 15 amino acids long. CDR1 is SGHNT and CDR2 is YYREEE in the germline V gene (reference sequence). Trimming shortened V by 0 bases and J by 6 bases, and 16 bases separated the two germline ends. CDR3 amino acids: CASSLAGSGWGEQYF. The CDR3 DNA reads as TGTGCCAGCAGCTTGGCCGGCAGCGGGTGGGGCGAGCAGTACTTC.

The chain joins TRBV7-3 to TRBJ1-1; D gene uncertain. The germline V gene encodes CDR1 SGHTA and CDR2 FQGTGA. V was shortened by 0 bases and J by 3 bases, with 8 bases between the two germline ends. The CDR3 consists of 14 residues. CDR3 protein: CASSLTRDDTEAFF. The CDR3 DNA reads TGTGCCAGCAGCTTAACGAGGGATGACACTGAAGCTTTCTTT.

The chain is built from TRBV20-1 and TRBJ1-1; D call uncertain. Trimming left V 4 bases short and J 8 bases short, with 17 bases between. The CDR3 contains 13 residues. Germline lookup yields CDR1 DFQATT and CDR2 SNEGSKA (reference sequence). The CDR3 loop is CSANPNRVPEAFF. In DNA, the CDR3 is TGCAGTGCTAACCCGAACCGGGTTCCCGAAGCTTTCTTT.

The chain employs TRBV10-3 and TRBJ2-1, with a weak D call TRBD2 (5 bases). Germline V lookup: CDR1 ENHRY, CDR2 SYGVKD. CDR3 length: 15 amino acids. V was pared by 9 bases and J by 0 bases, with 15 bases between. CDR3 sequence reads: CAMGKRTSSYNEQFF. DNA for the CDR3: TGTGCCATGGGGAAGCGGACGAGCTCCTACAATGAGCAGTTCTTC.

V and J are TRBV5-1 and TRBJ1-4; D is unclear. CDR3 length equals 13 residues. The V and J ends lost 4 bases and 8 bases respectively, with 12 bases between them. In germline, CDR1 is SGHRS, CDR2 YFSETQ. CDR3 nucleotide sequence: TGCGCCAGCAGCCGGGAGCCTGGGGAAAAACTGTTTTTT. Its protein is CASSREPGEKLFF.

The V call is TRBV5-1, the J call TRBJ2-5; perhaps TRBD2 as D (6 bases). The germline V gene has CDR1 SGHRS and CDR2 YFSETQ. The CDR3 length is 14 residues. Between the trimmed V and J ends, which lost 0 bases and 5 bases, there was a span of 11 bases. CDR3 residues: CASSLVGSLETQYF. DNA of the CDR3: TGCGCCAGCAGCTTGGTCGGGAGTCTCGAGACCCAGTACTTC.

The CDR3, as DNA: TGTGCCAGCGGAACGACAGGGCGCACTGAAGCTTTCTTT. Translated, it gives CASGTTGRTEAFF. This sequence joins TRBV28 and TRBJ1-1, with 7 nucleotides matching TRBD1. This CDR3 is built from 13 residues. Per the germline V gene, CDR1 is MDHEN and CDR2 is SYDVKM. V shed 8 bases and J 4 bases; nucleotides not matched to a gene: 7.

The V and J genes are TRBV5-1 and TRBJ2-1; TRBD1 agrees at 10 bases. Germline CDR1 reads SGHRS; CDR2 reads YFSETQ. The junction had 7 bases not matched to a gene; V was cut back by 4 bases and J by 9 bases. The CDR3 totals 14 residues. CDR3 amino acids: CASSARDRGSEQFF. The CDR3 region has the DNA TGCGCCAGCAGCGCCCGGGACAGGGGCAGTGAGCAGTTCTTC.

The genes are TRBV4-1 and TRBJ2-7, with a weak D call TRBD1 (5 bases). Germline loops: CDR1 MGHRA, CDR2 YSYEKL. V dropped 0 bases and J dropped 2 bases, with 17 bases sitting between them. The CDR3 spans 17 residues. CDR3 sequence: CASSQDTYLGPTYEQYF. The CDR3 DNA is TGCGCCAGCAGCCAAGATACCTACTTGGGGCCGACCTACGAGCAGTACTTC.